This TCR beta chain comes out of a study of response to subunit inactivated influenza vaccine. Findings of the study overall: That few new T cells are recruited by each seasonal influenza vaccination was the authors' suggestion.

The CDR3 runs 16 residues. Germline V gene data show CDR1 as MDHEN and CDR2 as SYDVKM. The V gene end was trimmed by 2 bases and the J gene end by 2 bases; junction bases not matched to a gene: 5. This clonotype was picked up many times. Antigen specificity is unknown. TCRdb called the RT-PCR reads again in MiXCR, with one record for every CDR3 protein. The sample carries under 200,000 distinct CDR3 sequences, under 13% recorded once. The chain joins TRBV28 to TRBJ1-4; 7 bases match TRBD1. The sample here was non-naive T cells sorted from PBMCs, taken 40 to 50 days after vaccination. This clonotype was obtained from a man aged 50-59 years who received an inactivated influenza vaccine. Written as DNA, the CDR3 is TGTGCCAGCAGTTTAGTGGGGACAGCGACTAATGAAAAACTGTTTTTT. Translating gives CASSLVGTATNEKLFF.